One sample yielded the 21 T cell receptor beta chains listed below, sequenced in a study of T cell repertoires in cytomegalovirus infection. Each CDR3 protein is one row after TCRdb ran MiXCR on the reads. The table shows 270,000 or so distinct CDR3 sequences, with about a sixth occurring only once. Sequenced: CD8+ T cells from PBMCs. These receptors all stem from a human donor in good health (CMV status not recorded). Some clones in this sample may be carry-over from other donors' samples.

With respect to this clonotype: This may be a read error, as it is one base from a much larger clone. The chain carries TRBV7-8 and TRBJ1-2; the D gene is possibly TRBD1 (5 bases). Per germline, CDR1 SGHVS and CDR2 FQNEAQ. CDR3 length equals 15 residues. The CDR3 DNA is TGTGCCAGCAGCTTAGATCTGCGGGGGAACTATGACTACACCTTC. It specifies CASSLDLRGNYDYTF.

This clonotype showed up many times. The chain joins TRBV7-9 to TRBJ2-3, with 9 bases lining up with TRBD2. The CDR3 contains 17 residues. Germline V gene lookup returns CDR1 SEHNR and CDR2 FQNEAQ (reference sequence). Germline trimming cut 5 bases from V and 6 bases from J; bases unmatched to any gene: 15. The CDR3 nucleotides read TGTGCCAGCAGCCCGCCGGGTAGCGGGGGCGGCTTGGATACGCAGTATTTT. Its translation: CASSPPGSGGGLDTQYF.

The chain recombines TRBV7-6 with TRBJ2-7; TRBD1 is a possible D gene (5 bases). This CDR3 comprises 13 residues. V shed 6 bases and J shed 5 bases, with 14 bases lying between them. Per the germline V gene, CDR1 is SGHVS and CDR2 is FNYEAQ. CDR3 residues: CASSPIDSHEQYF. The CDR3 coding sequence is TGTGCCAGCAGTCCCATAGACAGCCACGAGCAGTACTTC.

This clonotype came up many times. This sequence joins TRBV4-3 and TRBJ2-7, with D perhaps assigned TRBD1 or TRBD2 (6 bases each). This CDR3 has 16 amino acids. Germline V gene sequence: CDR1 LGHNA, CDR2 YSLEER. The germline V and J ends were trimmed by 4 bases and 2 bases, with 18 bases remaining between them. CDR3 in amino acids: CASSPGQRGLAYEQYF. As DNA, the CDR3 is TGCGCCAGCAGCCCGGGACAACGGGGGTTAGCCTACGAGCAGTACTTC.

The rearrangement uses TRBV7-6 and TRBJ2-2; 9 positions match TRBD2. The V and J ends lost 7 bases and 1 base, in that order; junction bases with no gene match: 7. Germline V gene sequence: CDR1 SGHVS, CDR2 FNYEAQ. The CDR3 loop spans 16 amino acids. CDR3 bases: TGTGCCAGCACCGATCTAGCGGGGAGGAACACCGGGGAGCTGTTTTTT. The encoded protein is CASTDLAGRNTGELFF.

The chain carries TRBV7-6 and TRBJ2-5; 7 bases align to TRBD2. This CDR3 spans 19 amino acids. Germline CDR1 SGHVS, CDR2 FNYEAQ. J lost 0 bases, V lost 3 bases, and 16 bases had no gene match. Here the CDR3 DNA reads TGTGCCAGCAGCTTTCTAGGCACCGTTGGCGGGGGTCACCAAGAGACCCAGTACTTC. Translating it yields CASSFLGTVGGGHQETQYF.

V gene TRBV19 combines with J gene TRBJ1-1, with 8 bases aligning to TRBD1. Trimming cost V 9 bases and J 2 bases; bases outside gene matches: 17. The CDR3 covers 17 residues. Germline-derived CDR1 and CDR2 are LNHDA and SQIVND (reference sequence). In DNA form, the CDR3 reads TGTGCCAGCACTCGCCCCCTCGGACAGGGACCAAACACTGAAGCTTTCTTT. Protein product: CASTRPLGQGPNTEAFF.

The chain links TRBV6-6 to TRBJ2-7; D possibly corresponds to TRBD2 (5 bases). CDR1 and CDR2 (germline): MNHNY, SVGAGI (reference sequence). The germline V and J ends were trimmed by 0 bases and 3 bases, with 12 bases remaining between them. The CDR3 loop spans 15 amino acids. The DNA for the CDR3 is TGTGCCAGCAGTTACTCATCCCTTGAGGGCTACGAGCAGTACTTC. This codes for CASSYSSLEGYEQYF.

This clonotype was observed a handful of times. The genes are TRBV14 and TRBJ2-7; 10 bases are shared with TRBD1. V gave up 4 bases and J gave up 3 bases; unmatched junction bases: 12. The CDR3 is made up of 17 amino acids. Germline V lookup: CDR1 SGHDN, CDR2 FVKESK. As DNA, the CDR3 is TGTGCCAGCAGCCGAGCCGGGACAGGGGTTGTTCACTACGAGCAGTACTTC. As protein: CASSRAGTGVVHYEQYF.

The CDR3 nucleotides are TGTGCCAGCAGCTTAGCGGGGGGGCTCCCGAGGACAGATACGCAGTATTTT. Translating it yields CASSLAGGLPRTDTQYF. The chain combines TRBV5-7 with TRBJ2-3, with 10 nucleotides matching TRBD2. TRBV5-7 is labeled an ORF, and its function is uncertain. The CDR3 runs 17 residues. Trimming removed 2 bases from V and 3 bases from J; junction bases left unmatched: 9.

The chain has TRBV12-3 or TRBV12-4 and TRBJ2-3; 8 bases are shared with TRBD2. The CDR3 runs to 15 residues. V dropped 4 bases and J dropped 2; count of bases not matched to a gene: 5. CDR3 region: CASSSRGGLTDTQYF. CDR3 in DNA: TGTGCCAGCAGTTCCCGGGGGGGGCTCACAGATACGCAGTATTTT.

This rearrangement joins TRBV6-5 to TRBJ1-2; maybe TRBD1 (6 bases). V lost 0 bases to trimming and J lost 2 bases, with 13 bases between them. The CDR3 extends over 16 amino acids. CDR1 is MNHEY and CDR2 is SVGAGI in the germline V gene. The DNA for the CDR3 is TGTGCCAGCAGTTACTCAACCATGACAGGAAACTATGGCTACACCTTC. Amino acids: CASSYSTMTGNYGYTF.

The chain has TRBV2 and TRBJ1-2; D is unclear. The CDR3 totals 13 residues. Trimming took off 7 bases at V and 0 bases at J, with 9 bases between the two ends. Per germline, CDR1 SNHLY and CDR2 FYNNEI. CDR3 sequence reads: CASIQVSNYGYTF. DNA for the CDR3: TGTGCCAGCATCCAGGTGTCTAACTATGGCTACACCTTC.

Here the CDR3 DNA reads TGTGCCAGCAGCTTTTTCGGGGGGCAGGACCAAGAGACCCAGTACTTC. The encoded protein is CASSFFGGQDQETQYF. The genes are TRBV7-2 and TRBJ2-5; possibly TRBD2 for D (7 bases). Trimming took 3 bases from V and 0 from J, leaving 14 bases between them. CDR3 length: 16 residues. The germline gives CDR1 SGHTA, CDR2 FQGNSA. Variable domain in full (rest from reference TRBV7-2 and TRBJ2-5): GAGVSQSPSNKVTEKGKDVELRCDPISGHTALYWYRQSLGQGLEFLIYFQGNSAPDKSGLPSDRFSAERTGGSVSTLTIQRTQQEDSAVYLCASSFFGGQDQETQYFGPGTRLLVL.

The chain links TRBV4-1 to TRBJ2-7; D is uncertain. This CDR3 has 15 amino acids. V shed 0 bases and J shed 2 bases, with 11 bases lying between them. Per the germline V gene, CDR1 is MGHRA and CDR2 is YSYEKL. CDR3 DNA sequence: TGCGCCAGCAGCCAAGATCCGGGCCGACCCTACGAGCAGTACTTC. Amino acids: CASSQDPGRPYEQYF.

This clonotype was counted only a few times. This rearrangement joins TRBV27 to TRBJ1-5; the D gene is possibly TRBD1 (5 bases). The V gene's germline CDR1 is MNHEY and CDR2 SMNVEV (reference sequence). Trimming took 10 bases from V and 3 from J, leaving 10 bases between them. CDR3 length: 12 residues. CDR3 in DNA: TGTGCCACAGGGAACTCCAATCAGCCCCAGCATTTT. Protein product: CATGNSNQPQHF.

The chain carries TRBV6-2 or TRBV6-3 and TRBJ2-3; TRBD1 matches at 8 bases. The CDR3 runs 15 residues. V lost 6 bases to trimming and J lost 2 bases; unmatched junction nucleotides: 7. The germline CDR1 and CDR2 sequences are MNHEY and SVGEGT. The CDR3 sequence is CASSYEDRVTDTQYF. The CDR3 DNA sequence: TGTGCCAGCAGCTACGAGGACAGGGTCACAGATACGCAGTATTTT.

There are many counts of this clonotype. The CDR3 DNA is TGTGCCAGCAGCTTATGGGGGGCGCCTGGAAACACCATATATTTT. This encodes CASSLWGAPGNTIYF. This rearrangement joins TRBV7-8 to TRBJ1-3; possibly TRBD1 for D (6 bases). The CDR3 contains 15 residues. Germline V gene sequence: CDR1 SGHVS, CDR2 FQNEAQ. The V and J ends lost 2 bases and 2 bases respectively, with 10 bases between them.

This clonotype has at least ten counts. The chain combines TRBV13 with TRBJ2-2; D might be TRBD1 or TRBD2, each matching 5 bases. The V end was cut by 4 bases, the J end by 2 bases, with 11 bases between. CDR1 is PRHDT, CDR2 FYEKMQ, per germline (reference sequence). CDR3 size: 15 residues. CDR3 residues: CASSSRDRNTGELFF. CDR3 bases: TGTGCCAGCAGCTCTAGGGACCGAAACACCGGGGAGCTGTTTTTT. The complete variable domain, with remaining parts taken from reference TRBV13 and TRBJ2-2, reads AAGVIQSPRHLIKEKRETATLKCYPIPRHDTVYWYQQGPGQDPQFLISFYEKMQSDKGSIPDRFSAQQFSDYHSELNMSSLELGDSALYFCASSSRDRNTGELFFGEGSRLTVL.

This clonotype was seen more than once but under ten times. The rearrangement links TRBV5-6 to TRBJ2-7; D is ambiguous. Germline V gene lookup returns CDR1 SGHDT and CDR2 YYEEEE. V was clipped by 4 bases and J by 1 base, with 9 bases between them. This CDR3 spans 13 amino acids. The CDR3 DNA reads TGTGCCAGCAGCAAAACACTGTCCTACGAGCAGTACTTC. Translation gives CASSKTLSYEQYF.

The table lists this clonotype with many counts. The chain combines TRBV11-2 with TRBJ2-7, with D uncertain. The CDR3 runs to 13 residues. Germline V CDR1 and CDR2: SGHAT, FQNNGV. V was shortened by 0 bases and J by 3 bases, with 6 bases between the two germline ends. The CDR3 loop reads CASSLEFVYEQYF. CDR3 DNA: TGTGCCAGCAGCTTAGAGTTCGTCTACGAGCAGTACTTC.